The rows below give T cell receptor beta chains drawn from one sample of a study of blood T cells in healthy people across ages. TCRdb reprocessed the 5' RACE reads via MiXCR and lists one record per CDR3 protein. The data hold 1.5 million to 1.8 million distinct CDR3 sequences, with roughly two fifths observed a single time. The sample consisted of blood. These receptor sequences come from a woman aged 18-29 years in good health. The CDR3 runs from the conserved cysteine through the conserved F or W. A D gene is named only where the DNA matches it firmly. Rows may omit the clone size; those that give it use once, few, many or a size class.

d_call	clone_size	v_call	j_call	cdr3_aa	cdr3_nt
.	few	TRBV7-2	TRBJ2-1	CASRGPGYYNEQFF	TGTGCCAGCAGGGGCCCCGGGTACTACAATGAGCAGTTCTTC
.	few	TRBV4-2	TRBJ2-1	CASSQGASGSYNEQFF	TGTGCCAGCAGCCAGGGGGCTAGCGGATCCTACAATGAGCAGTTCTTC
.	.	TRBV4-3	TRBJ2-1	CASREGLGSYNEQFF	TGCGCCAGCAGGGAGGGACTGGGCTCCTACAATGAGCAGTTCTTC
TRBD2	once	TRBV7-3	TRBJ2-3	CASSLTPTSGMVTGTDKQYF	TGTGCCAGCAGCTTAACTCCCACTAGCGGGATGGTCACCGGCACAGATAAGCAGTATTTT
.	.	TRBV27	TRBJ2-2	CASSFAGKGGELFF	TGTGCCAGCAGTTTCGCAGGAAAGGGCGGGGAGCTGTTTTTT
.	.	TRBV12-3/TRBV12-4	TRBJ1-2	CASNDRTELGGYTF	TGTGCCAGCAACGATCGGACGGAGCTAGGCGGCTACACCTTC
.	.	TRBV6-2/TRBV6-3	TRBJ2-1	CASSYAVGEQFF	TGTGCCAGCAGTTACGCCGTAGGTGAGCAGTTCTTC
.	.	TRBV29-1	TRBJ2-5	CSVVRRPPRGGFETQYF	TGCAGCGTTGTGCGCCGCCCCCCGCGGGGCGGGTTCGAGACCCAGTACTTC
.	few	TRBV11-2	TRBJ1-1	CASSVYSPRRAFF	TGTGCCAGCAGCGTCTATTCCCCCCGTCGAGCTTTCTTT
TRBD1	.	TRBV29-1	TRBJ1-2	CSVDGGTGEIWGYTF	TGCAGCGTTGACGGGGGCACAGGGGAAATCTGGGGCTACACCTTC
.	few	TRBV2	TRBJ2-1	CASSGLPGEQFF	TGTGCCAGCAGTGGACTACCCGGTGAGCAGTTCTTC
.	.	TRBV9	TRBJ1-6	CASSVGTAYSPLHF	TGTGCCAGCAGCGTTGGGACGGCGTATTCACCCCTCCACTTT
TRBD1	.	TRBV15	TRBJ2-7	CATSRATRQGSYEQYF	TGTGCCACCAGCAGAGCCACGCGACAGGGGTCCTACGAGCAGTACTTC
.	.	TRBV7-3	TRBJ1-2	CASSLNGKKHGYTF	TGTGCCAGCAGCTTAAATGGGAAGAAGCATGGCTACACCTTC
.	few	TRBV12-3/TRBV12-4	TRBJ1-5	CASRSQPQHF	TGTGCCAGCAGATCGCAGCCCCAGCATTTT
TRBD1	.	TRBV20-1	TRBJ2-7	CSARSYRDRDYSRANNEQYF	TGCAGTGCTAGATCTTACCGGGACAGGGACTACTCAAGGGCTAACAATGAGCAGTACTTC